These T cell receptor beta chains were read from a single sample in a study of patients and donors after allogeneic stem cell transplantation. TCRdb independently ran MiXCR on the RT-PCR reads; one entry per CDR3 protein. The table lists 400,000 to 500,000 distinct CDR3 sequences, 15% to 20% of them singletons. Source material: blood, either unsorted or a sorted T cell fraction (not recorded which). The receptor source for this set is a human donor who was either an allogeneic HSCT recipient or a stem cell or donor lymphocyte infusion donor (not recorded which). It is not recorded whose cells these are; they may come from a transplant donor. Both conserved end residues are part of each CDR3. Fields, in order: CDR3 length, D gene, clone size, J gene, V gene, CDR3 DNA, CDR3 protein. The D gene is left open where the match is weak. A clone size is listed for some rows: how often the clone was seen (once, few, many), or a class if it is expanded.

17 TRBD1 few TRBJ1-2 TRBV19 TGTGCCAGTAGTATACAGGGGGCGCCGTCCCTGGGCTATGGCTACACCTTC CASSIQGAPSLGYGYTF
13 . many TRBJ1-2 TRBV12-3/TRBV12-4 TGTGCCAGCAGTTTACACGGCACTTATGGCTACACCTTC CASSLHGTYGYTF
14 . . TRBJ1-4 TRBV30 TGTGCCTGGAGGTTTGGAACAGCTTATGAAAAACTGTTTTTT CAWRFGTAYEKLFF
15 TRBD2 . TRBJ2-1 TRBV2 TGTGCCAGCAGTGTCGAGCGGGGGGGCAATAATGAGCAGTTCTTC CASSVERGGNNEQFF
15 TRBD2 . TRBJ2-7 TRBV7-6 TGTGCCAGCAGCACCAGCGGGGCCACCTACTACGAGCAGTACTTC CASSTSGATYYEQYF
15 TRBD1 few TRBJ1-4 TRBV5-6 TGTGCCAGCACCGTCCTACAGGGGCCCAACGAAAAACTGTTTTTT CASTVLQGPNEKLFF
15 . . TRBJ2-3 TRBV10-3 TGTGCCATCAGCCTACGGGGTAGCGGCACAGATACGCAGTATTTT CAISLRGSGTDTQYF
15 TRBD1 . TRBJ2-5 TRBV5-6 TGTGCCAGCAGCTTGAAAGGGGGCCGTTTTGAGACCCAGTACTTC CASSLKGGRFETQYF
16 TRBD2 . TRBJ2-5 TRBV7-9 TGTGCCAGCAGCCTGCGGACTAGCGGGATAGGGGAGACCCAGTACTTC CASSLRTSGIGETQYF
12 . . TRBJ2-5 TRBV6-5 TGTGCCAGCGCCTTCATCGGGGAGACCCAGTACTTC CASAFIGETQYF
15 . few TRBJ1-1 TRBV20-1 TGCAGTGCTAGAGAGCGTGTCACAGGGAACACTGAAGCTTTCTTT CSARERVTGNTEAFF
15 . many TRBJ1-2 TRBV24-1 TGTGCCACCAGTGATTCAAGACCGCAACTCTATGGCTACACCTTC CATSDSRPQLYGYTF
16 . . TRBJ2-6 TRBV24-1 TGTGCCACCAGTGACGGGACGGTCTCTGGGGCCAACGTCCTGACTTTC CATSDGTVSGANVLTF
17 . many TRBJ2-3 TRBV4-3 TGCGCCAGCAGCCAAGATAGGCAGCTATTTAGCACAGATACGCAGTATTTT CASSQDRQLFSTDTQYF
15 . few TRBJ2-3 TRBV29-1 TGCAGCGCGGGTCCTGTCGGAGGTAGCACAGATACGCAGTATTTT CSAGPVGGSTDTQYF
16 . few TRBJ1-1 TRBV10-3 TGTGCCATCAGTGTCGGCAGTTCCTCCCTGAACACTGAAGCTTTCTTT CAISVGSSSLNTEAFF
12 . . TRBJ2-7 TRBV9 TGTGCCAGCAGCAAATGGGAGAACGAGCAGTACTTC CASSKWENEQYF
14 . . TRBJ2-1 TRBV25-1 TGTGCCAGCAGTGAGTTACGGAGCTACAATGAGCAGTTCTTC CASSELRSYNEQFF
14 . few TRBJ1-4 TRBV12-3/TRBV12-4 TGTGCCAGCAGTATACAGGGAATGATTGAAAAACTGTTTTTT CASSIQGMIEKLFF
13 . . TRBJ2-7 TRBV20-1 TGCAGTGCTAACGAGCTAGGGAAGTACGAGCAGTACTTC CSANELGKYEQYF
13 . many TRBJ1-3 TRBV5-1 TGCGCCAGCAGCTCGGGGCCTGGAAACACCATATATTTT CASSSGPGNTIYF
13 . many TRBJ1-1 TRBV12-3/TRBV12-4 TGTGCCAGCGGACGGCCGTCGGACACTGAAGCTTTCTTT CASGRPSDTEAFF
15 . . TRBJ1-1 TRBV25-1 TGTGCCAGCAGTGAGAGTGAAGGGGGTGGAACTGAAGCTTTCTTT CASSESEGGGTEAFF
14 . few TRBJ1-3 TRBV10-3 TGTGCCATCAGTGAGTCAAGAGATGGAAACACCATATATTTT CAISESRDGNTIYF
14 . many TRBJ1-5 TRBV12-3/TRBV12-4 TGTGCCAGCAGTTTAGCGGTGGGGAATCAGCCCCAGCATTTT CASSLAVGNQPQHF
16 . few TRBJ2-7 TRBV7-6 TGTGCCAGCAGCATCATACAGGGAGGGACCTCCTACGAGCAGTACTTC CASSIIQGGTSYEQYF
16 TRBD2 . TRBJ2-3 TRBV28 TGTGCCAGCAGTTTACGGGGGAGGGCCCGGGCAGATACGCAGTATTTT CASSLRGRARADTQYF
14 . many TRBJ2-4 TRBV5-1 TGCGCCAGCAGCTACGGTGGGGCCAAAAACATTCAGTACTTC CASSYGGAKNIQYF
13 . . TRBJ2-7 TRBV7-9 TGTGCCAGCAGCTTAATGTCACCCTACGAGCAGTACTTC CASSLMSPYEQYF
13 . . TRBJ2-1 TRBV6-4 TGTGCCAGCAGTGAGGGGTTCTACAATGAGCAGTTCTTC CASSEGFYNEQFF
13 TRBD1 few TRBJ2-7 TRBV20-1 TGCAGTGCTCTCCGGGACAGGAGCTACGAGCAGTACTTC CSALRDRSYEQYF
11 . . TRBJ2-7 TRBV25-1 TGTGCCAGCAGTGAAGGAGTAAGGCAGTACTTC CASSEGVRQYF
15 TRBD1 . TRBJ2-7 TRBV11-2 TGTGCCAGCAGTTACAGGGGGCTCCGTTCCTACGAGCAGTACTTC CASSYRGLRSYEQYF
13 . few TRBJ2-7 TRBV3-1 TGTGCCAGCAGCCAATACGTAGCCTACGAGCAGTACTTC CASSQYVAYEQYF
15 . . TRBJ2-4 TRBV20-1 TGCAGTGCTAGAGATCTGGGGCTTAACAAAAACATTCAGTACTTC CSARDLGLNKNIQYF
13 . once TRBJ1-5 TRBV27 TGTGCCAGCAGTTTGGGGTACGGTCAGCCCCAGCATTTT CASSLGYGQPQHF
14 TRBD2 . TRBJ2-5 TRBV5-4 TGTGCCAGCAGCCCCCAGCGGGGGGGCCTGACCCAGTACTTC CASSPQRGGLTQYF
12 . few TRBJ2-3 TRBV15 TGTGCCACCAGCAGGGGAGAGGATACGCAGTATTTT CATSRGEDTQYF
18 TRBD2 . TRBJ2-5 TRBV5-1 TGCGCCAGCAGCTTTGGGACTAGCGGGAGCATGTACCAAGAGACCCAGTACTTC CASSFGTSGSMYQETQYF
14 TRBD2 many TRBJ2-1 TRBV5-1 TGCGCCAGCAGCTTGGTTGGCGGGAGCAATGAGCAGTTCTTC CASSLVGGSNEQFF
16 . . TRBJ1-1 TRBV11-3 TGTGCCAGCAGCCAACCCAGGGACCCTATGAACACTGAAGCTTTCTTT CASSQPRDPMNTEAFF
16 TRBD1 few TRBJ1-1 TRBV7-9 TGTGCCAGCAGCCCCGGACAGGGATTGATGAACACTGAAGCTTTCTTT CASSPGQGLMNTEAFF
13 . few TRBJ1-5 TRBV6-1 TGTGCCAGCAGGGGAAGGAAGAATCAGCCCCAGCATTTT CASRGRKNQPQHF
15 TRBD1 . TRBJ2-3 TRBV2 TGTGCCAGCAGTCTACAGGGGGCGGTCTCCGATACGCAGTATTTT CASSLQGAVSDTQYF
18 TRBD2 . TRBJ2-3 TRBV9 TGTGCCAGCAGCGTTTTGGGACTAGCGGGGGGGTCGACAGATACGCAGTATTTT CASSVLGLAGGSTDTQYF
14 TRBD1 few TRBJ1-2 TRBV19 TGTGCCAGTAGACGGACAGGGATGAACTATGGCTACACCTTC CASRRTGMNYGYTF
14 TRBD1 . TRBJ1-1 TRBV5-1 TGCGCCAGCAGCTTGTCCCCGGGACAGGGGCGTGGTTTCTTT CASSLSPGQGRGFF
15 . many TRBJ1-1 TRBV12-3/TRBV12-4 TGTGCCAGCAGTTTTATGCGAGGGCTTGGCACTGAAGCTTTCTTT CASSFMRGLGTEAFF
18 TRBD1 few TRBJ1-1 TRBV3-1 TGTGCCAGCAGCGCCCGTCGTACAGGGGGCGGGCTGAACACTGAAGCTTTCTTT CASSARRTGGGLNTEAFF
14 . . TRBJ1-5 TRBV6-5 TGTGCCAGCAGTTACTGGAAGACCAATCAGCCCCAACATTTT CASSYWKTNQPQHF
14 . once TRBJ1-1 TRBV20-1 TGCAGTGCTAGAGGGGGGGCAAGCAACACTGAAGCTTTCTTT CSARGGASNTEAFF
14 . . TRBJ2-5 TRBV5-1 TGCGCCAGCAGCTTGGCCCGTGACAGGGAGACCCAGTACTTC CASSLARDRETQYF
12 TRBD2 few TRBJ2-5 TRBV5-1 TGCGCCAGCAGCTTGCGGGAGGGGACCCAGTACTTC CASSLREGTQYF